This is a list of T cell receptor beta chains from one sample in a study of blood T cell repertoires in COVID-19. Generated by immunoSEQ multiplex PCR, the TCRdb table keeps only in-frame clones and is missing some. The table shows a few hundred thousand clones, with 70% to 90% occurring only once. The source material was PBMCs or T cells enriched from blood (not recorded which). These TCRs come from a woman in her 50s who had recovered from COVID-19. The CDR3 runs from the conserved cysteine through the conserved F or W. D genes are given only for firm matches. Size is omitted from some rows. Given values are once, few, many or a class for expanded clones.

clone_size j_call v_call d_call cdr3_nt cdr3_aa
NA TRBJ2-1 TRBV19 TRBD1 TGTGCCAGTAGTATTAGTGGTAAAGGGACAGCGTACAATGAGCAGTTCTTC CASSISGKGTAYNEQFF
NA TRBJ2-3 TRBV5-1 TRBD2 TGCGCCAGCAGCACGTGGGGGGGAACTGGCACAGATACGCAGTATTTT CASSTWGGTGTDTQYF
NA TRBJ1-6 TRBV27 TRBD1 TGTGCCAGCAGTTTTGGGACAGGGTCTTCACCCCTCCACTTT CASSFGTGSSPLHF
NA TRBJ2-7 TRBV5-1 TRBD1 TGCGCCAGCAGCACCCGACAGGGGTTCACCGAGCAGTACTTC CASSTRQGFTEQYF
NA TRBJ2-2 TRBV5-1 NA TGCGCCAGCAGTGAGCAGCGAACGAACACCGGGGAGCTGTTTTTT CASSEQRTNTGELFF
few TRBJ2-2 TRBV29-1 TRBD2 TGCAGCGTTGTGGGACTAGCGGGAGGGGGAACCGGGGAGCTGTTTTTT CSVVGLAGGGTGELFF
NA TRBJ1-2 TRBV27 NA TGTGCCAGCAGTCCCAAACAGGGAAGAAACTATGGCTACACCTTC CASSPKQGRNYGYTF
NA TRBJ2-7 TRBV4-1 NA TGCGCCAGCAGCGCGGGACCAGGATACGAGCAGTACTTC CASSAGPGYEQYF
NA TRBJ2-3 TRBV4-1 NA TGCGCCAGCAGCCAACACGGCAACACCCCTAGCGCAGATACGCAGTATTTT CASSQHGNTPSADTQYF
NA TRBJ2-3 TRBV28 TRBD2 TGTGCCAGCAACCGAGGACTAGCGGGAGTAGATACGCAGTATTTT CASNRGLAGVDTQYF
NA TRBJ1-1 TRBV5-1 TRBD1 TGCGCCAGCAGCCCCATGGACAGGATCAACACTGAAGCTTTCTTT CASSPMDRINTEAFF
NA TRBJ1-5 TRBV29-1 TRBD1 TGCAGCGTTGCATCGACAGGGGTGGAGGGTAGCAATCAGCCCCAGCATTTT CSVASTGVEGSNQPQHF
NA TRBJ2-7 TRBV10-2 NA TGCGCCAGCAGAAATAACTACGAGCAGTACTTC CASRNNYEQYF
once TRBJ1-1 TRBV19 TRBD1 TGTGCCAGTAGTATATCTGGGACAGCCGGCACTGAAGCTTTCTTT CASSISGTAGTEAFF
NA TRBJ2-2 TRBV9 NA TGTGCCAGCAGCGTAACTTTCACCGGGGAGCTGTTTTTT CASSVTFTGELFF
NA TRBJ2-6 TRBV5-8 TRBD1 TGTGCCAGCACCACCCGAGACAGGGGCCGGACTGGGGCCAACGTCCTGACTTTC CASTTRDRGRTGANVLTF
once TRBJ1-6 TRBV27 NA TGTGCCAGCACCCGAACGACAGTCAGTTACTCACCCCTCCACTTT CASTRTTVSYSPLHF
NA TRBJ2-1 TRBV18 TRBD1 TGTGCCAGCTCTTTCGGGACAGGGGGCTCCAATGAGCAGTTCTTC CASSFGTGGSNEQFF
NA TRBJ2-1 TRBV18 NA TGTGCCAGCTCACCACGACAGGACAATGAGCAGTTCTTC CASSPRQDNEQFF
NA TRBJ2-5 TRBV7-9 NA TGTGCCAGCAGCTTAAGGGAGATCAGAGAGACCCAGTACTTC CASSLREIRETQYF
NA TRBJ1-2 TRBV7-9 TRBD1 TGTGCCAGCAGCTCAATAAAGGGACAGGGGGCGTCTGGCTACACCTTC CASSSIKGQGASGYTF
NA TRBJ2-3 TRBV15 TRBD2 TGTGCCACCAGCGGAAAGACTAGCGGCTACACAGATACGCAGTATTTT CATSGKTSGYTDTQYF
NA TRBJ2-7 TRBV7-2 TRBD2 TGTGCCAGCAGCTTAGCAAGTAGCGGGAGATACGAGCAGTACTTC CASSLASSGRYEQYF
NA TRBJ1-5 TRBV11-2 NA TGTGCCAGCAGATCTAGAGGCAGTAATCAGCCCCAGCATTTT CASRSRGSNQPQHF
NA TRBJ2-1 TRBV11-3 TRBD1 TGTGCCAGCAGCTCGAGGACAGGGAACAATGAGCAGTTCTTC CASSSRTGNNEQFF
NA TRBJ2-1 TRBV5-4 NA TGTGCCAGCAGCTTGGTGACGGGGAATGAGCAGTTCTTC CASSLVTGNEQFF